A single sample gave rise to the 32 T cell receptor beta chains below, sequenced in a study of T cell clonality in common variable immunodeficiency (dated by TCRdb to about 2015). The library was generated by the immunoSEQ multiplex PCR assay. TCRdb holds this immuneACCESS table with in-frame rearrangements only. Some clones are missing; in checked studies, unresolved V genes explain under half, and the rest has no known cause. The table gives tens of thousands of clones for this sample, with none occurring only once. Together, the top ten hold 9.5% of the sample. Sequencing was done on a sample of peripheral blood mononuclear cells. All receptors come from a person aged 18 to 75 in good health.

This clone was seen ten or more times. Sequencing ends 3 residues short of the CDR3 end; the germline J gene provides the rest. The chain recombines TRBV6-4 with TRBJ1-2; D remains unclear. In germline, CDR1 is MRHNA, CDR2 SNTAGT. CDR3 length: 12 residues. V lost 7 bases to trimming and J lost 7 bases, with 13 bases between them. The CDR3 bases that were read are TGTGCCAGCATCAGAGCCCGCGGTGGC. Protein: CASIRARGG. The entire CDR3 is CASIRARGGYTF.

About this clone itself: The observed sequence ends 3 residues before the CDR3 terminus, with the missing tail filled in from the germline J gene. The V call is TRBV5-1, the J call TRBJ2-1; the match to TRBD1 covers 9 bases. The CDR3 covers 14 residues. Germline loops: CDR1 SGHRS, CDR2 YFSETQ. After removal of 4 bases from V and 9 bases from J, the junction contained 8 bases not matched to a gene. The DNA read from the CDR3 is TGCGCCAGCAGCCCCGGACAGGGGTGGGTTGAG. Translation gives CASSPGQGWVE. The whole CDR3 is CASSPGQGWVEQFF. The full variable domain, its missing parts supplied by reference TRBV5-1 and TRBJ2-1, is KAGVTQTPRYLIKTRGQQVTLSCSPISGHRSVSWYQQTPGQGLQFLFEYFSETQRNKGNFPGRFSGRQFSNSRSEMNVSTLELGDSALYLCASSPGQGWVEQFFGPGTRLTVL.

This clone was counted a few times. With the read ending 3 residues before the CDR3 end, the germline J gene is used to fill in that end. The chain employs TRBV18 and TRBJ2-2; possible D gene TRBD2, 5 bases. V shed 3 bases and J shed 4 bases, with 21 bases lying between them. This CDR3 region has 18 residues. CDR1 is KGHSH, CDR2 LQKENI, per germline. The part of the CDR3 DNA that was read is TGTGCCAGCTCACCCCGGGGAAGTCCGGGGTCGAGCACCGGGGAG. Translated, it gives CASSPRGSPGSSTGE. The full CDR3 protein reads CASSPRGSPGSSTGELFF.

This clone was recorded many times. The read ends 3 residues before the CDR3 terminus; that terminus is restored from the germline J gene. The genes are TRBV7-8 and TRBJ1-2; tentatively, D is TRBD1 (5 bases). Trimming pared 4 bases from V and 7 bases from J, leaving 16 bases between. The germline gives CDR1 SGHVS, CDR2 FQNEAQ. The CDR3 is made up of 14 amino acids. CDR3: CASSSGGGIGGYTF. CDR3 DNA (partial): TGTGCCAGCAGCTCCGGCGGGGGGATCGGTGGC. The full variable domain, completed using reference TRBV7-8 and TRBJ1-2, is GAGVSQSPRYKVAKRGQDVALRCDPISGHVSLFWYQQALGQGPEFLTYFQNEAQLDKSGLPSDRFFAERPEGSVSTLKIQRTQQEDSAVYLCASSSGGGIGGYTFGSGTRLTVV.

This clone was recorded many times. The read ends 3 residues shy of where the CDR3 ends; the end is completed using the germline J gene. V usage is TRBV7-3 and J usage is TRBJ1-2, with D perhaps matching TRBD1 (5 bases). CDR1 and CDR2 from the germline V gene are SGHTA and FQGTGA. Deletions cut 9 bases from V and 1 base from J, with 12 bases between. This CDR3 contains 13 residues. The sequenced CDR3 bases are TGTGCCAGTGCCCCGGGGGATAACTATGGC. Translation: CASAPGDNYG. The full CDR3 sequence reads CASAPGDNYGYTF.

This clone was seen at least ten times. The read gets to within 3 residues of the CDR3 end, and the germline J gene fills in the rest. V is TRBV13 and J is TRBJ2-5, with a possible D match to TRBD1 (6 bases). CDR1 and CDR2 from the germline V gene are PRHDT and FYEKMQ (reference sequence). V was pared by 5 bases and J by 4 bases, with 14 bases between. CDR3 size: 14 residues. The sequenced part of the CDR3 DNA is TGTGCCAGCAGCCCGGACAGCTCGGCAGAGACC. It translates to CASSPDSSAET. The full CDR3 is CASSPDSSAETQYF.

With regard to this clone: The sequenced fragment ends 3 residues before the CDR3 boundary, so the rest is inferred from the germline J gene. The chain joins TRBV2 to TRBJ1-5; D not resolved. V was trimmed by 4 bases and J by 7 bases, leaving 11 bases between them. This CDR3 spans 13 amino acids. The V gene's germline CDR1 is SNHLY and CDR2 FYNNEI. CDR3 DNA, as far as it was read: TGTGCCAGCAGTGTTACGGGGTACCAGCCC. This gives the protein CASSVTGYQP. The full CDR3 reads CASSVTGYQPQHF.

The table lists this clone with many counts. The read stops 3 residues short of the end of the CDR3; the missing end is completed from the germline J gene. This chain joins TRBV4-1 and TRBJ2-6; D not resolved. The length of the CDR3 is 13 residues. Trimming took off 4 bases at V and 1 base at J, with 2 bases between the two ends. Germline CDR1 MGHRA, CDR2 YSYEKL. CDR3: CASSPSGANVLTF. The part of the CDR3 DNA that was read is TGCGCCAGCAGCCCATCTGGGGCCAACGTC.

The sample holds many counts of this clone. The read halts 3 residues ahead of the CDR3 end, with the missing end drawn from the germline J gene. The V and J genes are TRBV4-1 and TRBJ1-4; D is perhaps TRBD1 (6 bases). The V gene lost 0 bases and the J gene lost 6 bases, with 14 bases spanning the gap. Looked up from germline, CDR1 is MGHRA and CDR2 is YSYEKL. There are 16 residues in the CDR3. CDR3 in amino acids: CASSQDPGQSYEKLFF. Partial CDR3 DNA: TGCGCCAGCAGCCAAGATCCAGGACAGAGTTATGAAAAA.

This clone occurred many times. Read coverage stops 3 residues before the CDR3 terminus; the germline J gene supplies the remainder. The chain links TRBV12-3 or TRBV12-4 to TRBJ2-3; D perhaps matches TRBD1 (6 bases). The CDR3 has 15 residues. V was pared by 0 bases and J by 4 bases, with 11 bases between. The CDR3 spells CASSLAQGMADTQYF. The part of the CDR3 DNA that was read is TGTGCCAGCAGTTTAGCGCAGGGGATGGCAGATACG.

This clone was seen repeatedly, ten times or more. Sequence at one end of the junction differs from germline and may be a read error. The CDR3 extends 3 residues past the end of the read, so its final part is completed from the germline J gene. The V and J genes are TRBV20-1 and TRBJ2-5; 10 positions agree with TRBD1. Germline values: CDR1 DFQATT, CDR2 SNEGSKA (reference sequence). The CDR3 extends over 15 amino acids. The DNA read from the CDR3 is TGTAGTGCTAGAGAGACAGGGGGCCGACAAGAGACC. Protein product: CSARETGGRQET. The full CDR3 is CSARETGGRQETQYF.

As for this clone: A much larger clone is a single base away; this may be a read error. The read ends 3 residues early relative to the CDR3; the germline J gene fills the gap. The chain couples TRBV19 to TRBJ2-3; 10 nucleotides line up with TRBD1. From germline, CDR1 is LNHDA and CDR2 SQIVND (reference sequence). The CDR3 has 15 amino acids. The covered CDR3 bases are TGTGCCACTAAAGACAGGGGGCCGGGGGATCAGCCG. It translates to CATKDRGPGDQP. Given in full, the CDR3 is CATKDRGPGDQPQYF. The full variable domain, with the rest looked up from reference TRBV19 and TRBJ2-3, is DGGITQSPKYLFRKEGQNVTLSCEQNLNHDAMYWYRQDPGQGLRLIYYSQIVNDFQKGDIAEGYSVSREKKESFPLTVTSAQKNPTAFYLCATKDRGPGDQPQYFGPGTRLTVL.

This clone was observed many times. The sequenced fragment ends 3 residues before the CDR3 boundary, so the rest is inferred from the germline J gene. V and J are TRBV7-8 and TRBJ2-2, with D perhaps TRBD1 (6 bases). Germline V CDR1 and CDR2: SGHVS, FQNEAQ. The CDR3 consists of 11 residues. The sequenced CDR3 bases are TGTGCCAGCAGCCAGCGGACAGTG. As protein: CASSQRTV. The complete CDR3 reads CASSQRTVLFF.

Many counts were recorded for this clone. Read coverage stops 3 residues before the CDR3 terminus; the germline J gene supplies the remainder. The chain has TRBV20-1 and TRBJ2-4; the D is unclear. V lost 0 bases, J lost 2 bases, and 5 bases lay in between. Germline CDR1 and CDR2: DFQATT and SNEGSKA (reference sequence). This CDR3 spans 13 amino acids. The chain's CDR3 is CSARDVTKNIQYF. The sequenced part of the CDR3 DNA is TGCAGTGCTAGAGATGTAACCAAAAACATT.

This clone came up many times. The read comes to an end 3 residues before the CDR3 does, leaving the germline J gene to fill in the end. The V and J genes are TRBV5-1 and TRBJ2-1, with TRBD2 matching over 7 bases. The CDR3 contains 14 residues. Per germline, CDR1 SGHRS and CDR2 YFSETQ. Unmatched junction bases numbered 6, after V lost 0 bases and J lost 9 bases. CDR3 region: CASSLAAGESEQFF. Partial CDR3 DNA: TGCGCCAGCAGCTTGGCGGCGGGAGAATCTGAG. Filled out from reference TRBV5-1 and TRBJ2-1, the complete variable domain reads KAGVTQTPRYLIKTRGQQVTLSCSPISGHRSVSWYQQTPGQGLQFLFEYFSETQRNKGNFPGRFSGRQFSNSRSEMNVSTLELGDSALYLCASSLAAGESEQFFGPGTRLTVL.

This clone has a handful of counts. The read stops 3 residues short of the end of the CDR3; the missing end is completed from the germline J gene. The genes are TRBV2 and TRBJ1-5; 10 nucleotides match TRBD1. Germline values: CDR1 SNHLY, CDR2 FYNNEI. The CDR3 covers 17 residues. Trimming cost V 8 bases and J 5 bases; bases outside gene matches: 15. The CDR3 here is CASQGLTGGRGDQPQHF. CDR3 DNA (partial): TGTGCCAGCCAAGGGCTGACAGGGGGCAGGGGGGATCAGCCC.

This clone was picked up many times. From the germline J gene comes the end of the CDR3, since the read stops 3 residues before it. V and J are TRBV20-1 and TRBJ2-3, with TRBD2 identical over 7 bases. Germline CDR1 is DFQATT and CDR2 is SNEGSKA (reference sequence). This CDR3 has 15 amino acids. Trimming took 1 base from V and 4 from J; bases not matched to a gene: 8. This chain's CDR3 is CSARGAGDVADTQYF. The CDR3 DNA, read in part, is TGCAGTGCTAGAGGGGCGGGAGATGTAGCAGATACG.

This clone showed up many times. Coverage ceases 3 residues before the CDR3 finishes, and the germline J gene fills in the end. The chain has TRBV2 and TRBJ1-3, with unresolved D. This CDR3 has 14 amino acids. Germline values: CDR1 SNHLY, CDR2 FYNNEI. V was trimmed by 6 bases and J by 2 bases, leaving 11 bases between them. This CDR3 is CASREQATGNTIYF. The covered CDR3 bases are TGTGCCAGCAGGGAGCAGGCTACTGGAAACACC.

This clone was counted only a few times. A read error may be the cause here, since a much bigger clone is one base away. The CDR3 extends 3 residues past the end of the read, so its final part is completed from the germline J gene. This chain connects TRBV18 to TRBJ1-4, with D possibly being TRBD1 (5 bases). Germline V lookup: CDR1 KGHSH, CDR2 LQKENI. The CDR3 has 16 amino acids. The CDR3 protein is CASSRTSGSGANVLFF. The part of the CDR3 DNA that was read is TGTGCCAGCTCACGGACTAGCGGCTCTGGGGCCAACGTA. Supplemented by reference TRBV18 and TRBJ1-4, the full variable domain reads NAGVMQNPRHLVRRRGQEARLRCSPMKGHSHVYWYRQLPEEGLKFMVYLQKENIIDESGMPKERFSAEFPKEGPSILRIQQVVRGDSAAYFCASSRTSGSGANVLFFGSGTQLSVL.

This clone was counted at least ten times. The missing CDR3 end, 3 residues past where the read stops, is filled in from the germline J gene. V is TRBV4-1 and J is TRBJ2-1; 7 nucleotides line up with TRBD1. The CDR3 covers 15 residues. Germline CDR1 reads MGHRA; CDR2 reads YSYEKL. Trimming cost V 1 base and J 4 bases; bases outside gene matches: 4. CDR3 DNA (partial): TGCGCCAGCAGCCAAGCCGGGACAGATTACAATGAG. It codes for CASSQAGTDYNE. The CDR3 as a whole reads CASSQAGTDYNEQFF.

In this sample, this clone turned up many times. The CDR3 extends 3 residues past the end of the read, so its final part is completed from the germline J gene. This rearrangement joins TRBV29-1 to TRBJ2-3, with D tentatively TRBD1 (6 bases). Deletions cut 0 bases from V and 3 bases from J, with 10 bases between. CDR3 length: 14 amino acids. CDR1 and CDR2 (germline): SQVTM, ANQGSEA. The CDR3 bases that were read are TGCAGCGTTGAAGACCCCAGGGGAACAGATACG. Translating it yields CSVEDPRGTDT. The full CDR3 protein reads CSVEDPRGTDTQYF.

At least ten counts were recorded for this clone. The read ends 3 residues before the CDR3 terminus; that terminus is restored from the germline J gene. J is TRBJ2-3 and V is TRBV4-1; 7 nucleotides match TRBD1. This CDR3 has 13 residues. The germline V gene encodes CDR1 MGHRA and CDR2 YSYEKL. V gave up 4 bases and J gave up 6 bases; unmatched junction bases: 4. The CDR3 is CASSRPQGDTQYF. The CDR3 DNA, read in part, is TGCGCCAGCAGCCGCCCACAGGGGGATACG.

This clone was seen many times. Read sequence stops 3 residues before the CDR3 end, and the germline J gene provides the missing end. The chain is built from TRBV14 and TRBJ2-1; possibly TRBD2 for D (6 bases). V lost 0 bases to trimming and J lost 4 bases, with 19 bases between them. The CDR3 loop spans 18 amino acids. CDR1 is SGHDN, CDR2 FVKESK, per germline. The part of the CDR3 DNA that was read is TGTGCCAGCAGCCAAGACTTAGGCGGGGTCAATGAATACAATGAG. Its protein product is CASSQDLGGVNEYNE. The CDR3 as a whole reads CASSQDLGGVNEYNEQFF. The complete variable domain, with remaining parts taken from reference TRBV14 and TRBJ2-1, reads EAGVTQFPSHSVIEKGQTVTLRCDPISGHDNLYWYRRVMGKEIKFLLHFVKESKQDESGMPNNRFLAERTGGTYSTLKVQPAELEDSGVYFCASSQDLGGVNEYNEQFFGPGTRLTVL.

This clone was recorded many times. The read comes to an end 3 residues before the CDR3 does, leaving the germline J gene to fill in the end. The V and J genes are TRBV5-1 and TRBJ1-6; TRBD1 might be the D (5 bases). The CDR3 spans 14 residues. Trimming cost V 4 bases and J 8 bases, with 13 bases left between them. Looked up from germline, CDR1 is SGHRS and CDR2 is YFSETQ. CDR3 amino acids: CASSRMGGYSPLHF. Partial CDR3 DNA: TGCGCCAGCAGCCGGATGGGGGGATATTCACCC. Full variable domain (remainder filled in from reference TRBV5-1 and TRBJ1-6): KAGVTQTPRYLIKTRGQQVTLSCSPISGHRSVSWYQQTPGQGLQFLFEYFSETQRNKGNFPGRFSGRQFSNSRSEMNVSTLELGDSALYLCASSRMGGYSPLHFGNGTRLTVT.

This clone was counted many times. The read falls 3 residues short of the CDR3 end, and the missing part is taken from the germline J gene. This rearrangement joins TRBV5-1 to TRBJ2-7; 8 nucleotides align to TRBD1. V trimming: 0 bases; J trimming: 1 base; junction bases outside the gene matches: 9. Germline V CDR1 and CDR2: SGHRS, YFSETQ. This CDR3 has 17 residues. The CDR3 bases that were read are TGCGCCAGCAGCTTGGGAACGGGACAGGCGGTTTCCTACGAG. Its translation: CASSLGTGQAVSYE. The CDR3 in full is CASSLGTGQAVSYEQYF.

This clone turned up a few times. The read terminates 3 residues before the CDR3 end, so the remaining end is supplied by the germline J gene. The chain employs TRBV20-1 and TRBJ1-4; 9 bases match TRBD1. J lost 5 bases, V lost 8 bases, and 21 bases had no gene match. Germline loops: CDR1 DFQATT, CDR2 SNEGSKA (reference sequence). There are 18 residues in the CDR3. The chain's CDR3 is CSPPYSGTGHAGNEKLFF. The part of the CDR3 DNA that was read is TGCAGTCCCCCATACTCCGGGACAGGGCACGCGGGCAATGAAAAA.

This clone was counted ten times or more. CDR3 loop: CSARDSGRDQETQYF. The DNA read from the CDR3 is TGCAGTGCTAGAGACAGCGGGAGGGACCAAGAGACG. V usage is TRBV20-1 and J usage is TRBJ2-3; 10 bases are a match to TRBD2. The sequenced fragment ends 3 residues before the CDR3 boundary, so the rest is inferred from the germline J gene. Germline values: CDR1 DFQATT, CDR2 SNEGSKA (reference sequence). The CDR3 spans 15 residues.

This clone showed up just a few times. The DNA read from the CDR3 is TGTGCCAGCAGCTTCGGGGGGACAAAAGGAAACATC. It translates to CASSFGGTKGNI. From start to end, the CDR3 is CASSFGGTKGNIYTF. The rearrangement links TRBV7-9 to TRBJ1-2; a weak D match, TRBD1 (6 bases). Sequencing ends 3 residues short of the CDR3 end; the germline J gene provides the rest. The CDR3 runs to 15 residues. Germline-derived CDR1 and CDR2 are SEHNR and FQNEAQ (reference sequence). Drawing the rest from reference TRBV7-9 and TRBJ1-2, the complete variable domain is DTGVSQNPRHKITKRGQNVTFRCDPISEHNRLYWYRQTLGQGPEFLTYFQNEAQLEKSRLLSDRFSAERPKGSFSTLEIQRTEQGDSAMYLCASSFGGTKGNIYTFGSGTRLTVV.

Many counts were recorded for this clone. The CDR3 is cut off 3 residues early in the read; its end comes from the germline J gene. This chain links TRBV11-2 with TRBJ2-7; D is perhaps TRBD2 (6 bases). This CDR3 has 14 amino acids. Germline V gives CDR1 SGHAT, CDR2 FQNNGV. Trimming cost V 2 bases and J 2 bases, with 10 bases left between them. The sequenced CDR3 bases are TGTGCCAGCAGCTTATCCGGGGGACCCTACGAG. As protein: CASSLSGGPYE. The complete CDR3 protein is CASSLSGGPYEQYF.

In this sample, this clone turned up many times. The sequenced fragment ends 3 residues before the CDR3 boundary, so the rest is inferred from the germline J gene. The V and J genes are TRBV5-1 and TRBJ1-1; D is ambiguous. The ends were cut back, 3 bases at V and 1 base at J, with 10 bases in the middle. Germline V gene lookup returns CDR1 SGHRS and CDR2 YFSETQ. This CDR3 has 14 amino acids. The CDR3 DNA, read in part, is TGCGCCAGCAGCTCCGAGACTGGGAACACTGAA. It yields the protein CASSSETGNTE. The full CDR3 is CASSSETGNTEAFF.

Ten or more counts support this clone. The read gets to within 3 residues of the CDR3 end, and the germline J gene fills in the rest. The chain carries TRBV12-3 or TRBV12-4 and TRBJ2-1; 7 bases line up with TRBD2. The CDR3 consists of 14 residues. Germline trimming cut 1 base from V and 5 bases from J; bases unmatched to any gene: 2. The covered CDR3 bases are TGTGCCAGCAGTTTAGGGACTAGAGACAATGAG. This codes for CASSLGTRDNE. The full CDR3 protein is CASSLGTRDNEQFF.

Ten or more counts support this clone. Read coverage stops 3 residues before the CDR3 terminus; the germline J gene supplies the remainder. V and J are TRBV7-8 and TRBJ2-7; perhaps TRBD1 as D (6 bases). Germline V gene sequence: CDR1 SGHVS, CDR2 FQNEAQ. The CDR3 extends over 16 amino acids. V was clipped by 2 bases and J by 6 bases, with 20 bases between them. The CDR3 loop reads CASSLNSVQGFREQYF. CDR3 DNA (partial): TGTGCCAGCAGCTTAAATTCTGTACAGGGCTTCCGCGAG.